A single sample gave rise to the 17 T cell receptor beta chains below, sequenced in a study of blood T cells in healthy people across ages. Sample-barcoded 5' priming and a J-beta primer mix drove a second PCR of roughly 7 to 11 cycles. TCRdb called the 5' RACE reads again in MiXCR, with one record for every CDR3 protein. The sample yields over 1.5 million distinct CDR3 sequences, just under 50% seen once. What was sequenced was blood. The receptors here all came from a middle-aged woman in good health.

The rearrangement links TRBV7-3 to TRBJ2-1; D uncertain. The CDR3 contains 14 residues. Per the germline V gene, CDR1 is SGHTA and CDR2 is FQGTGA. V was pared by 5 bases and J by 3 bases, with 11 bases between. The DNA for the CDR3 is TGTGCCAGCAGCGCCCTGGTTGGCTACAATGAGCAGTTCTTC. This encodes CASSALVGYNEQFF.

The chain recombines TRBV29-1 with TRBJ2-1; 7 nucleotides match TRBD1. Trimming removed 5 bases from V and 5 bases from J; junction bases left unmatched: 9. Germline V gene sequence: CDR1 SQVTM, CDR2 ANQGSEA. This CDR3 is 14 amino acids long. The CDR3: CSVLQDRPDNEQFF. CDR3 in DNA: TGCAGCGTTCTTCAGGACAGGCCCGACAATGAGCAGTTCTTC.

The chain recombines TRBV4-2 with TRBJ2-5, with TRBD2 as a possible D gene (6 bases). This CDR3 has 17 residues. Germline assignment: CDR1 LGHNA and CDR2 YNFKEQ. Between the trimmed V and J ends, which lost 0 bases and 6 bases, there was a span of 20 bases. This chain's CDR3 is CASSQDSSGWPSQTQYF. CDR3 bases: TGTGCCAGCAGCCAAGATTCGAGCGGGTGGCCATCCCAGACCCAGTACTTC.

The gene calls are TRBV7-6 and TRBJ2-5; 9 bases align to TRBD1. The length of the CDR3 is 15 residues. Germline loops: CDR1 SGHVS, CDR2 FNYEAQ. Trimming took 6 bases from V and 6 from J; bases not matched to a gene: 11. CDR3 sequence reads: CASRNGTGSIQTQYF. In DNA form, the CDR3 reads TGTGCCAGCAGAAACGGGACAGGGAGTATACAGACCCAGTACTTC.

This clonotype was recorded only once. This chain uses TRBV7-9 with TRBJ1-6; TRBD1 matches 7 bases. V gave up 5 bases and J gave up 13 bases; unmatched junction bases: 8. The CDR3 contains 13 residues. CDR1 is SEHNR, CDR2 FQNEAQ, per germline (reference sequence). CDR3 loop: CASSDGTADPLHF. For the CDR3, the DNA is TGTGCCAGCAGCGACGGGACAGCCGACCCCCTCCACTTT. The full variable domain, rest sourced from reference TRBV7-9 and TRBJ1-6, is DTGVSQNPRHKITKRGQNVTFRCDPISEHNRLYWYRQTLGQGPEFLTYFQNEAQLEKSRLLSDRFSAERPKGSFSTLEIQRTEQGDSAMYLCASSDGTADPLHFGNGTRLTVT.

This chain joins TRBV24-1 and TRBJ2-1, with D unclear. V was clipped by 3 bases and J by 2 bases, with 10 bases between them. This CDR3 is 15 amino acids long. Germline CDR1 and CDR2: KGHDR and SFDVKD. CDR3: CATSDAGPTYNEQFF. The CDR3 DNA sequence: TGTGCCACCAGTGATGCCGGGCCCACCTACAATGAGCAGTTCTTC.

The DNA of the CDR3 is TGTGCCAGCAGTTCCCGGGACAGGATTGCCGGGGCCAACGTCCTGACTTTC. Translated: CASSSRDRIAGANVLTF. This chain joins TRBV28 and TRBJ2-6, with 8 bases identical to TRBD1. CDR3 size: 17 residues. V shed 4 bases, J shed 4 bases, and the junction held 9 bases outside the gene matches. Per germline, CDR1 MDHEN and CDR2 SYDVKM.

This clonotype occurred a few times. The CDR3 protein is CSAWDRGGYGYTF. The DNA of the CDR3 is TGCAGTGCCTGGGACAGGGGGGGGTATGGCTACACCTTC. The chain joins TRBV20-1 to TRBJ1-2; 11 bases line up with TRBD1. The CDR3 extends over 13 amino acids. Trimming cost V 6 bases and J 5 bases; bases outside gene matches: 5. CDR1 DFQATT and CDR2 SNEGSKA come from the germline V gene (reference sequence).

V and J are TRBV5-1 and TRBJ1-2; D possibly corresponds to TRBD1 (5 bases). The CDR3 loop spans 15 amino acids. V was cut by 0 bases and J by 2 bases, with 11 bases left in between. CDR1 and CDR2 (germline): SGHRS, YFSETQ. The CDR3 region is CASSLEGMANYGYTF. The CDR3 bases are TGCGCCAGCAGCTTGGAGGGGATGGCGAACTATGGCTACACCTTC.

This clonotype was seen a few times. CDR3 bases: TGTGCCACCAGTGATGTGACCCTCAATGAGCAGTTCTTC. Its translation is CATSDVTLNEQFF. V usage is TRBV24-1 and J usage is TRBJ2-1; D unresolved. The CDR3 has 13 amino acids. Germline assignment: CDR1 KGHDR and CDR2 SFDVKD. Trimming stripped 3 bases from V and 6 bases from J, with 8 bases between.

Only a few counts were recorded for this clonotype. The rearrangement links TRBV5-5 to TRBJ1-4; D not certain. Germline-derived CDR1 and CDR2 are SGHKS and YYEKEE (reference sequence). CDR3 size: 13 residues. The ends were cut back, 4 bases at V and 6 bases at J, with 10 bases in the middle. CDR3 protein: CASSPRRDEKLFF. The CDR3 DNA sequence: TGTGCCAGCAGCCCCAGAAGGGATGAAAAACTGTTTTTT.

This clonotype was seen only a few times. The chain is built from TRBV4-1 and TRBJ2-3; a weak D match, TRBD1 (7 bases). The V end lost 0 bases, the J end lost 3 bases, and 19 bases lay between the germline ends. The CDR3 is made up of 18 amino acids. Germline CDR1 is MGHRA and CDR2 is YSYEKL. This CDR3 is CASSQDWGSGGRTDTQYF. Written as DNA, the CDR3 is TGCGCCAGCAGCCAAGATTGGGGTTCAGGGGGGAGGACAGATACGCAGTATTTT.

Here the CDR3 DNA reads TGTGCCAGCAGCCAAGGGCCGGGCGGGGCAGATACGCAGTATTTT. Amino acids: CASSQGPGGADTQYF. This sequence joins TRBV3-1 and TRBJ2-3, with a weak D call TRBD2 (6 bases). The CDR3 covers 15 residues. CDR1 is LGHDT, CDR2 YNNKEL, per germline (reference sequence). Trimming took 1 base from V and 4 from J, leaving 12 bases between them.

V usage is TRBV20-1 and J usage is TRBJ1-1; 9 positions agree with TRBD1. V lost 6 bases and J lost 2; bases outside the gene matches: 7. This CDR3 has 14 amino acids. Germline V CDR1 and CDR2: DFQATT, SNEGSKA (reference sequence). CDR3 amino acids: CSARPGQGNTEAFF. In nucleotides, the CDR3 is TGCAGTGCCCGACCGGGACAGGGTAACACTGAAGCTTTCTTT.

Concerning this clonotype itself: The junction differs from germline at one of its ends, possibly a read error. This chain joins TRBV7-2 and TRBJ2-3; D remains ambiguous. The germline V gene encodes CDR1 SGHTA and CDR2 FQGNSA. The CDR3 loop spans 12 amino acids. CDR3 coding DNA: TGTGCCAGCAGCCCGGATACAGATACGCGGTATTTT. The encoded protein is CASSPDTDTRYF.

This clonotype has just a few counts. V and J are TRBV2 and TRBJ2-3; 7 nucleotides agree with TRBD1. J gave up 3 bases and V 6 bases, and 6 bases lay outside the gene matches. From germline, CDR1 is SNHLY and CDR2 FYNNEI. CDR3 length: 14 amino acids. This chain's CDR3 is CASRMGQNTDTQYF. CDR3 coding DNA: TGTGCCAGCAGGATGGGACAGAATACAGATACGCAGTATTTT.

The V and J genes are TRBV28 and TRBJ2-1, with D possibly being TRBD1 or TRBD2 (5 bases each). The CDR3 consists of 13 residues. Germline V gene lookup returns CDR1 MDHEN and CDR2 SYDVKM. V gave up 7 bases and J gave up 2 bases, with 9 bases separating them. The CDR3 nucleotides are TGTGCCAGCATAGGGGAGCCCTACAATGAGCAGTTCTTC. Its protein is CASIGEPYNEQFF.